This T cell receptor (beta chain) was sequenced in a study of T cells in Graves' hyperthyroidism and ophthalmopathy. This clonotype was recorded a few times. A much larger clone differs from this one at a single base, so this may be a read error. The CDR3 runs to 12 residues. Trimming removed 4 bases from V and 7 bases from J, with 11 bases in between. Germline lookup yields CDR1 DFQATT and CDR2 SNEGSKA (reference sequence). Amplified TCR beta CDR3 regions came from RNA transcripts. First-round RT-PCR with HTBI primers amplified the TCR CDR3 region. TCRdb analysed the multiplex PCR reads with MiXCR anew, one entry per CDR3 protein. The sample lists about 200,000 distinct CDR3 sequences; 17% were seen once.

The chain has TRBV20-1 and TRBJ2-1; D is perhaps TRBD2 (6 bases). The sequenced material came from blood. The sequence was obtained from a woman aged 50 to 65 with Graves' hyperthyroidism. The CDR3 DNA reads TGCAGTGCTAACTTACGGGGGAATGAGCAGTTCTTC. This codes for CSANLRGNEQFF.